These 27 T cell receptor beta chains originate from one sample sequenced in a study of blood T cells in healthy people across ages. A second roughly 6 to 12 cycle PCR used barcoded and J-beta primers. MiXCR, applied by TCRdb to the 5' RACE reads, yields one record per CDR3 protein. The table includes 920,000 or so distinct CDR3 sequences, more than 40% detected once. Sequenced: blood. These receptors came from a woman aged 60-70 years in good health.

Concerning this clonotype: A much larger clone lies a single base off, so this may be a read error. This chain joins TRBV15 and TRBJ2-5; 11 bases align to TRBD1. The trim removed 1 base at V and 4 bases at J, leaving 5 bases unmatched. This CDR3 spans 16 amino acids. The V gene's germline CDR1 is LNHNV and CDR2 YYDKDF (reference sequence). The CDR3 region is CATSRGADRGRETQYF. The CDR3 DNA reads TGTGCCACCAGCAGAGGAGCGGACAGGGGGCGAGAGACCCAGTACTTC.

This clonotype was recorded only once. The CDR3 DNA reads TGCGCCAGCAGCTTGTTGACAGGGGGATTCGGCACAGATACGCAGTATTTT. Amino acid sequence: CASSLLTGGFGTDTQYF. The J gene is TRBJ2-3, the V gene TRBV5-1; TRBD1 aligns across 9 bases. V lost 1 base, J lost 1 base, and 7 bases stayed unmatched. Germline CDR1 reads SGHRS; CDR2 reads YFSETQ. CDR3 length: 17 amino acids.

Only a few counts were recorded for this clonotype. At one end the junction does not follow the germline gene, possibly because of a read error. V is TRBV20-1 and J is TRBJ2-7, with 9 positions matching TRBD2. Germline V lookup: CDR1 DFQATT, CDR2 SNEGSKA (reference sequence). CDR3 length equals 14 residues. The CDR3 DNA reads TGCAGTGCTGGAGATGGCGGGAGGGCCTACGAGCAGTACTTC. Protein: CSAGDGGRAYEQYF.

This clonotype was observed a handful of times. CDR3 protein: CSARGGTGETQYF. The CDR3 nucleotides are TGCAGTGCTAGAGGGGGCACAGGGGAGACCCAGTACTTC. This chain links TRBV20-1 with TRBJ2-7; D may be TRBD1 (6 bases). TRBJ2-5 explains the end of the DNA better; the J call may be wrong. The CDR3 runs 13 residues. Germline CDR1 and CDR2: DFQATT and SNEGSKA (reference sequence).

The rearrangement uses TRBV20-1 and TRBJ2-5; possibly TRBD2 for D (6 bases). Germline V gene sequence: CDR1 DFQATT, CDR2 SNEGSKA (reference sequence). Between the trimmed V and J ends, which lost 0 bases and 11 bases, there was a span of 28 bases. CDR3 size: 17 residues. DNA of the CDR3: TGCAGTGCTAGAGAGGGTCCGGGACTCTCTTTTGTGGGCAAGCAGTACTTC. Residues: CSAREGPGLSFVGKQYF.

The chain is built from TRBV27 and TRBJ2-5; 7 bases fit TRBD1. Unmatched junction bases numbered 6, after V lost 2 bases and J lost 3 bases. This CDR3 has 15 amino acids. Germline-derived CDR1 and CDR2 are MNHEY and SMNVEV (reference sequence). The CDR3 loop is CASSLTGATKETQYF. For the CDR3, the DNA is TGTGCCAGCAGTTTAACAGGGGCGACGAAAGAGACCCAGTACTTC.

This clonotype has only a few counts. V is TRBV7-9 and J is TRBJ2-3; D unresolved. Looked up from germline, CDR1 is SEHNR and CDR2 is FQNEAQ (reference sequence). The CDR3 spans 13 residues. Between the trimmed V and J ends, which lost 8 bases and 2 bases, there was a span of 11 bases. CDR3 bases: TGTGCCAGCCATCAGGCAGCCACAGATACGCAGTATTTT. Protein: CASHQAATDTQYF.

This clonotype was found a few times. The genes are TRBV27 and TRBJ1-2, with 8 bases that match TRBD1. J was trimmed by 6 bases and V by 6 bases; bases with no gene match: 6. This CDR3 spans 13 amino acids. Germline V CDR1 and CDR2: MNHEY, SMNVEV (reference sequence). The chain's CDR3 is CASRDRVGDGYTF. For the CDR3, the DNA is TGTGCCAGCAGGGACAGGGTGGGCGATGGCTACACCTTC.

This clonotype has only a few counts. This rearrangement joins TRBV29-1 to TRBJ1-2, with 7 bases aligning to TRBD1. CDR1 and CDR2 from the germline V gene are SQVTM and ANQGSEA. The CDR3 has 13 amino acids. Trimming at V came to 5 bases and at J to 4 bases, leaving 7 bases not matched to a gene. The CDR3 DNA follows: TGCAGCGTTTCCCGTGGACAGGCCTATGGCTACACCTTC. Translated, it gives CSVSRGQAYGYTF.

CDR3 region: CASSLAPAPEGEQYF. The DNA of the CDR3 is TGTGCCAGCAGCTTAGCGCCGGCTCCCGAGGGCGAGCAGTACTTC. The chain links TRBV7-6 to TRBJ2-7, with D possibly matching TRBD2 (5 bases). The CDR3 is 15 residues long. From germline, CDR1 is SGHVS and CDR2 FNYEAQ. The V and J ends lost 0 bases and 6 bases respectively, with 15 bases between them.

The V and J genes are TRBV24-1 and TRBJ1-2; 9 nucleotides agree with TRBD1. The CDR3 sequence is 14 residues long. V was clipped by 4 bases and J by 6 bases; unmatched bases: 5. In germline, CDR1 is KGHDR, CDR2 SFDVKD. The CDR3 coding sequence is TGTGCCACCAGTGACGGGACAGGGCGGGATGGCTACACCTTC. It codes for CATSDGTGRDGYTF.

This chain connects TRBV7-2 to TRBJ2-1; 9 bases map to TRBD2. Germline assignment: CDR1 SGHTA and CDR2 FQGNSA. This CDR3 has 14 residues. The ends lost 3 bases at V and 10 bases at J; junction bases unmatched: 7. For the CDR3, the DNA is TGTGCCAGCAGCTTGGTAGCGGGAGTGGGGGAGCAGTTCTTC. This sequence encodes CASSLVAGVGEQFF. The full variable domain, in which reference TRBV7-2 and TRBJ2-1 provide the parts outside the CDR3, is GAGVSQSPSNKVTEKGKDVELRCDPISGHTALYWYRQSLGQGLEFLIYFQGNSAPDKSGLPSDRFSAERTGGSVSTLTIQRTQQEDSAVYLCASSLVAGVGEQFFGPGTRLTVL.

The V gene is TRBV24-1, the J gene TRBJ1-5; D may be TRBD1 (6 bases). From germline, CDR1 is KGHDR and CDR2 SFDVKD. V was shortened by 2 bases and J by 5 bases, with 9 bases between the two germline ends. The CDR3 spans 14 residues. CDR3 in amino acids: CATSDWDNDQPQHF. CDR3 in DNA: TGTGCCACCAGTGATTGGGACAATGATCAGCCCCAGCATTTT.

This chain uses TRBV28 with TRBJ2-1; a weak D match, TRBD2 (5 bases). The CDR3 has 12 residues. V gave up 2 bases and J gave up 13 bases, with 12 bases separating them. Germline V CDR1 and CDR2: MDHEN, SYDVKM. CDR3 sequence (DNA): TGTGCCAGCAGTTTACTACCGGACTCTCAGTTCTTC. Encoded protein: CASSLLPDSQFF.

This clonotype was observed once. This chain links TRBV6-6 with TRBJ2-2, with D possibly being TRBD2 (5 bases). This CDR3 is built from 15 residues. V gave up 0 bases and J gave up 4 bases, with 9 bases separating them. The germline gives CDR1 MNHNY, CDR2 SVGAGI (reference sequence). The CDR3 is CASSYSGVRTGELFF. Here the CDR3 DNA reads TGTGCCAGCAGTTACTCGGGAGTCCGCACCGGGGAGCTGTTTTTT.

The J gene is TRBJ1-3, the V gene TRBV12-3 or TRBV12-4; D uncertain. Trimming removed 8 bases from V and 0 bases from J, with 11 bases in between. The CDR3 runs to 14 residues. The CDR3 is CASRPASSGNTIYF. For the CDR3, the DNA is TGTGCCAGCCGCCCTGCAAGCTCTGGAAACACCATATATTTT.

This chain uses TRBV10-3 with TRBJ2-5, with TRBD1 matching over 10 bases. TRBJ2-7 explains the end of the DNA better; the J call may be wrong. CDR1 ENHRY and CDR2 SYGVKD come from the germline V gene. The CDR3 covers 15 residues. In DNA form, the CDR3 reads TGTGCCATCAGTGATGGGACAGGGGCCACCTACGAGCAGTACTTC. Translating gives CAISDGTGATYEQYF.

The genes are TRBV2 and TRBJ2-7; D is perhaps TRBD1 (6 bases). The CDR3 loop spans 10 amino acids. With 7 bases removed from V and 6 bases from J, the gap between germline ends came to 7 bases. CDR1 SNHLY and CDR2 FYNNEI come from the germline V gene. This CDR3 reads CASMGAEQYF. DNA of the CDR3: TGTGCCAGCATGGGGGCCGAGCAGTACTTC.

V gene TRBV11-3 combines with J gene TRBJ1-2; perhaps TRBD1 as D (5 bases). Trimming cost V 11 bases and J 3 bases, with 10 bases left between them. This CDR3 has 11 residues. Germline V gene data show CDR1 as SGHNT and CDR2 as YENEEA. The CDR3 sequence is CAHTGHYGYTF. DNA of the CDR3: TGTGCCCACACGGGACACTATGGCTACACCTTC.

The chain couples TRBV29-1 to TRBJ2-7; 7 bases match TRBD2. The V gene's germline CDR1 is SQVTM and CDR2 ANQGSEA. CDR3 size: 15 residues. V lost 5 bases, J lost 2 bases, and 12 bases stayed unmatched. The CDR3 DNA follows: TGCAGCGTTATCTCCACGGACGGGAGGCCCTACGAGCAGTACTTC. It specifies CSVISTDGRPYEQYF.

This sequence joins TRBV27 and TRBJ2-4, with 14 bases fitting TRBD2. The better agreement between TRBJ2-7 and the DNA end casts doubt on the J call. The length of the CDR3 is 17 residues. Germline assignment: CDR1 MNHEY and CDR2 SMNVEV (reference sequence). CDR3: CASLRTGTSGSLAEQYF. The CDR3 DNA is TGTGCCAGCCTCCGAACCGGGACTAGCGGGAGTCTGGCCGAGCAGTACTTC.

The chain links TRBV3-1 to TRBJ2-1; D unresolved. The J call is uncertain, as TRBJ2-7 better fits the DNA end. Germline assignment: CDR1 LGHDT and CDR2 YNNKEL (reference sequence). The CDR3 sequence is 13 residues long. CDR3 DNA: TGTGCCAGCAGCCCCACCTTCCTCAATGAGCAGTACTTC. Amino acid sequence: CASSPTFLNEQYF.

This sequence joins TRBV5-1 and TRBJ2-4, with D possibly being TRBD1 or TRBD2 (5 bases each). The J call may be wrong; the DNA end is better matched by TRBJ2-7. Germline V CDR1 and CDR2: SGHRS, YFSETQ. The CDR3 sequence is 14 residues long. The DNA for the CDR3 is TGCGCCAGCAGCGCACGGGACGGGGACTACGAGCAGTACTTC. Protein: CASSARDGDYEQYF.

The chain carries TRBV7-9 and TRBJ1-2; 7 nucleotides align to TRBD1. After removal of 7 bases from V and 4 bases from J, the junction contained 18 bases not matched to a gene. The CDR3 totals 17 residues. CDR1 and CDR2 from the germline V gene are SEHNR and FQNEAQ (reference sequence). CDR3 protein: CASTGRGPDRAGYGYTF. CDR3 DNA sequence: TGTGCCAGCACCGGTAGGGGGCCCGACAGGGCGGGCTATGGCTACACCTTC.

This chain links TRBV6-2 or TRBV6-3 with TRBJ2-1; 13 bases fit TRBD2. The J call is uncertain, as TRBJ2-7 better fits the DNA end. The germline V gene encodes CDR1 MNHEY and CDR2 SVGEGT. The CDR3 totals 19 residues. DNA for the CDR3: TGTGCCAGCAGTCCGAATCTGGGACTAGCGGGAAAAGCAAGCAATGAGCAGTACTTC. Its translation: CASSPNLGLAGKASNEQYF.

The chain recombines TRBV28 with TRBJ2-7, with D hard to call. Germline CDR1 is MDHEN and CDR2 is SYDVKM. Trimming removed 7 bases from V and 0 bases from J, with 7 bases in between. There are 12 residues in the CDR3. In DNA, the CDR3 is TGTGCCAGCACGAAGCCCTCCTACGAGCAGTACTTC. Translated, it gives CASTKPSYEQYF.

The genes are TRBV4-1 and TRBJ2-1, with TRBD2 as a possible D gene (5 bases). V shed 2 bases and J shed 0 bases, with 11 bases lying between them. Looked up from germline, CDR1 is MGHRA and CDR2 is YSYEKL. The CDR3 is 16 amino acids. This chain's CDR3 is CASSQLLGSSYNEQFF. The CDR3 DNA follows: TGCGCCAGCAGCCAACTACTAGGGAGCTCCTACAATGAGCAGTTCTTC.